The rows below give T cell receptor beta chains drawn from one sample of a study of TIL therapy for anti-PD-1-resistant metastatic lung cancer. Data came from immunoSEQ multiplex PCR; TCRdb stores just in-frame clones and leaves some out. The sample carries 95,000 or so clones, approximately 65% recorded once. This specimen consisted of tumor tissue, obtained at baseline. The receptors derive from a person aged 25 to 79 with non-small cell lung cancer. CDR3s include the opening cysteine and the closing phenylalanine or tryptophan. Each record gives: J gene, D gene, clone size, V gene, CDR3 DNA, CDR3 protein. A D gene is named only where the DNA matches it firmly. Size tells how often a clone was seen (once, few, many) or the class of an expanded clone, and some rows leave it out.

>TRBJ2-3|TRBD2|.|TRBV20-1
TGCAGTGCTAGTAGACGGGAGGGCCGAGGAGATACGCAGTATTTT
CSASRREGRGDTQYF
>TRBJ1-2|TRBD1|once|TRBV2
TGTGCCAGCAGCGCAGCAGGGGGCTATGGCTACACCTTC
CASSAAGGYGYTF
>TRBJ2-7|TRBD2|once|TRBV10-2
TGCGCCAGCAGTGGGACTAGCGGGAGGGCCAAAATGGAGCAGTACTTC
CASSGTSGRAKMEQYF
>TRBJ2-6|.|.|TRBV18
TGTGCCAGCTCACCAAGACAGTCCCTTGGCTCTGGGGCCAACGTCCTGACTTTC
CASSPRQSLGSGANVLTF
>TRBJ2-7|TRBD2|.|TRBV11-1
TGTGCCAGCAGCTTAGCAAAAGCGGGAGTCTACGAGCAGTACTTC
CASSLAKAGVYEQYF
>TRBJ1-2|TRBD1|once|TRBV24-1
TGTGCCACCAGTGACACGCGACAGGGGGTGTTGAATGGCTACACCTTC
CATSDTRQGVLNGYTF
>TRBJ2-3|.|.|TRBV6-1
TGTGCCAGCAGTGAACTAAGCTTCCACACAGATACGCAGTATTTT
CASSELSFHTDTQYF
>TRBJ1-3|.|.|TRBV7-2
TGTGCCAGCAGCTTAAATGGGGGAAACACCATATATTTT
CASSLNGGNTIYF
>TRBJ1-1|TRBD1|once|TRBV18
TGTGCCAGCTCACCATCCCGCCCAGGGGGCATCACTGAAGCTTTCTTT
CASSPSRPGGITEAFF
>TRBJ1-4|TRBD1|.|TRBV6-5
TGTGCCAGCAGTTACGGGACAGATGATGAAAAACTGTTTTTT
CASSYGTDDEKLFF
>TRBJ2-3|.|once|TRBV4-1
TGCGCCAGCAGCCAAGATCTCGCAGGGAGCACAGATACGCAGTATTTT
CASSQDLAGSTDTQYF
>TRBJ2-7|TRBD2|.|TRBV28
TGTGCCAGCAGCACCGGGACTAGCGGGGGCCTCACCTACGAGCAGTACTTC
CASSTGTSGGLTYEQYF
>TRBJ2-3|TRBD2|once|TRBV4-1
TGCGCCAGCAGCCCGAGCCCTGCGGGGGGACGCACAGATACGCAGTATTTT
CASSPSPAGGRTDTQYF
>TRBJ2-3|TRBD2|.|TRBV5-1
TGCGCCAGCAGCTTGGGGTCTAGCGGCTACACAGATACGCAGTATTTT
CASSLGSSGYTDTQYF
>TRBJ2-1|.|.|TRBV29-1
TGCAGCGTTGTGAGCGGAAGCGATGAGCAGTTCTTC
CSVVSGSDEQFF
>TRBJ1-2|TRBD1|.|TRBV14
TGTGCCAGCAGCCATGGACAGGGAGCTAACAGATTC
CASSHGQGANRF
>TRBJ2-2|TRBD2|few|TRBV5-1
TGCGCCAGCAGCTTGGCACTAGCGGGGCTCACCGGGGAGCTGTTTTTT
CASSLALAGLTGELFF
>TRBJ2-1|.|.|TRBV12-3/TRBV12-4
TGTGCCAGCACCAAGACAGTGATCAATGAGCAGTTCTTC
CASTKTVINEQFF
>TRBJ2-7|TRBD1|.|TRBV27
TGTGCCAGCAGCTACGGGACAGGGTCCTACGAGCAGTACTTC
CASSYGTGSYEQYF
>TRBJ2-7|.|.|TRBV7-3
TGTGCCAGCAGTCAACAACCGGGACGACACTACGAGCAGTACTTC
CASSQQPGRHYEQYF
>TRBJ2-1|TRBD1|.|TRBV7-2
TGTGCCAGCAGCCCCAGACCTCTGGGACAGGGGGCTAAGGGTGAGCAGTTCTTC
CASSPRPLGQGAKGEQFF
>TRBJ1-2|TRBD1|few|TRBV19
TGTGCCAGTACCCTCGGGACAGGGAGAGACTATGGCTACACCTTC
CASTLGTGRDYGYTF
>TRBJ2-1|.|.|TRBV18
TGTGCCAGCTCGTTCAACCCGCCGACCTCTCTCAATGAGCAGTTCTTC
CASSFNPPTSLNEQFF
>TRBJ2-3|.|.|TRBV6-5
TGTGCCAGCAGTTACAGGAGTACAGATACGCAGTATTTT
CASSYRSTDTQYF
>TRBJ1-6|.|few|TRBV5-1
TGCGCCAGCAGCACCGCCCCCACAGGGTCATATTCACCCCTCCACTTT
CASSTAPTGSYSPLHF
>TRBJ1-2|TRBD1|.|TRBV9
TGTGCCAGCAGCGTGATTCCGGGACAGGGCTATGGCTACACCTTC
CASSVIPGQGYGYTF
>TRBJ1-6|.|few|TRBV6-5
TGTGCCAGCAGTACAGGGTTATATTCACCCCTCCACTTT
CASSTGLYSPLHF
>TRBJ2-2|.|.|TRBV7-9
TGTGCCAGCAGCCTCGGCAGCCCGAACACCGGGGAGCTGTTTTTT
CASSLGSPNTGELFF